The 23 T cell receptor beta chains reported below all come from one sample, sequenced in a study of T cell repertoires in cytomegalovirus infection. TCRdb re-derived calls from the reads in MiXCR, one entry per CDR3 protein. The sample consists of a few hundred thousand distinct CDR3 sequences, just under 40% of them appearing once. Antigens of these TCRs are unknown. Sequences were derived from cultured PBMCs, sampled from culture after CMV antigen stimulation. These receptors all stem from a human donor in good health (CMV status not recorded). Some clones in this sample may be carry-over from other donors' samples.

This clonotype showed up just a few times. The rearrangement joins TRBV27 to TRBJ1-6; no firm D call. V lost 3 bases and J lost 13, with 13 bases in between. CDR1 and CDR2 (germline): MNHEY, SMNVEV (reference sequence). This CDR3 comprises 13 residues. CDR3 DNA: TGTGCCAGCAGTTTCGTTCGGTCGGGGCCCCTCCACTTT. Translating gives CASSFVRSGPLHF.

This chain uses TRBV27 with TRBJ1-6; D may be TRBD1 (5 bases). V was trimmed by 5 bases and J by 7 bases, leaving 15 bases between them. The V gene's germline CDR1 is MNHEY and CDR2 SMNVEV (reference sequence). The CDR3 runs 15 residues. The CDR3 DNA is TGTGCCAGCAGTCCCGGGGGGAGGAGAAATTCACCCCTCCACTTT. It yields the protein CASSPGGRRNSPLHF.

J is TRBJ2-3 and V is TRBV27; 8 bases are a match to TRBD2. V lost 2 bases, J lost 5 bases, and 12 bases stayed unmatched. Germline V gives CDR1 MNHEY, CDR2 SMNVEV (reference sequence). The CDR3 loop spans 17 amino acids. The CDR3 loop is CASSLRLPGGPKDTQYF. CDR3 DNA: TGTGCCAGCAGTTTACGGTTACCGGGAGGGCCAAAAGATACGCAGTATTTT.

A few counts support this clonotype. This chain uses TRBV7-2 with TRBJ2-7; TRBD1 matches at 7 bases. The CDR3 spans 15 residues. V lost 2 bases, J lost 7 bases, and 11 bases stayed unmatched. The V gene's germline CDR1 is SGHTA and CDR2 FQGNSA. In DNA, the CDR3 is TGTGCCAGCAGCTTAAAACAGGGGCCGAAGGTAGAGCAGTACTTC. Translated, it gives CASSLKQGPKVEQYF.

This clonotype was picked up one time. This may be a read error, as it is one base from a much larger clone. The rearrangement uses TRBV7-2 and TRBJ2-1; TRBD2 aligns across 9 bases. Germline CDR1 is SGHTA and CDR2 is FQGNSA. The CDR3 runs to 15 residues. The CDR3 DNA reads TGTGCCAGAAGCTTTTTGGCGGGAGGGCCCGATGAGCAGTTCTTC. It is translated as CARSFLAGGPDEQFF.

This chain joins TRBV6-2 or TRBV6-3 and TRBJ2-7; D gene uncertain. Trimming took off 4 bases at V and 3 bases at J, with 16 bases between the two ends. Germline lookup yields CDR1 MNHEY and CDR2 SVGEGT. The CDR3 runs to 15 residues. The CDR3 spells CASSFSGGILYEQYF. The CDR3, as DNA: TGTGCCAGCAGTTTCTCGGGCGGAATCCTCTACGAGCAGTACTTC.

The CDR3 loop is CASSIMGGYEQYF. The DNA of the CDR3 is TGTGCCAGCAGTATAATGGGGGGCTACGAGCAGTACTTC. The rearrangement uses TRBV7-2 and TRBJ2-7; D may be TRBD2 (6 bases). This CDR3 is built from 13 residues. The germline V and J ends were trimmed by 6 bases and 3 bases, with 12 bases remaining between them. Germline loops: CDR1 SGHTA, CDR2 FQGNSA. Combining the CDR3 with reference TRBV7-2 and TRBJ2-7 gives the whole variable domain GAGVSQSPSNKVTEKGKDVELRCDPISGHTALYWYRQSLGQGLEFLIYFQGNSAPDKSGLPSDRFSAERTGGSVSTLTIQRTQQEDSAVYLCASSIMGGYEQYFGPGTRLTVT.

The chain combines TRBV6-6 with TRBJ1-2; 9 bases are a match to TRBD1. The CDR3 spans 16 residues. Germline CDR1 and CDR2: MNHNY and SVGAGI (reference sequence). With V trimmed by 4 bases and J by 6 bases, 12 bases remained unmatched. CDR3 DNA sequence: TGTGCCAGCAGTTTCGACATACAGGGGGCAAGTAATGGCTACACCTTC. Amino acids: CASSFDIQGASNGYTF.

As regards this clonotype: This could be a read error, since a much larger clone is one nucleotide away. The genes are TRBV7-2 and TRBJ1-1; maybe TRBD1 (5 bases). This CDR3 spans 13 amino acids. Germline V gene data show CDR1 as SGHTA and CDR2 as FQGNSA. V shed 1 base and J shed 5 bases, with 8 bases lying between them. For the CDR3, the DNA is TGTGCCAGCAGCTTAGGGGGGAAGACTGAAGCTTTCTTT. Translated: CASSLGGKTEAFF. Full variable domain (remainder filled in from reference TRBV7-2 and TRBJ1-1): GAGVSQSPSNKVTEKGKDVELRCDPISGHTALYWYRQSLGQGLEFLIYFQGNSAPDKSGLPSDRFSAERTGGSVSTLTIQRTQQEDSAVYLCASSLGGKTEAFFGQGTRLTVV.

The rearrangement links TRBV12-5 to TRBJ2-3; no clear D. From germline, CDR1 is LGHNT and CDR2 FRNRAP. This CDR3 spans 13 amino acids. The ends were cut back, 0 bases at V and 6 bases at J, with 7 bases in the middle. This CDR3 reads CASGLVRVDTQYF. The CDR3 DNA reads TGTGCTAGTGGTTTGGTCCGGGTTGATACGCAGTATTTT.

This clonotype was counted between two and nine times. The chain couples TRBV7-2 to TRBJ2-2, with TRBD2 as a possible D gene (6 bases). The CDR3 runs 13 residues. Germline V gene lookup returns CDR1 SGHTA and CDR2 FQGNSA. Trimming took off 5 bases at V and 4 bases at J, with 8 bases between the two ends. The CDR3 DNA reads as TGTGCCAGCAGCGCGGGAACCACCGGGGAGCTGTTTTTT. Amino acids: CASSAGTTGELFF.

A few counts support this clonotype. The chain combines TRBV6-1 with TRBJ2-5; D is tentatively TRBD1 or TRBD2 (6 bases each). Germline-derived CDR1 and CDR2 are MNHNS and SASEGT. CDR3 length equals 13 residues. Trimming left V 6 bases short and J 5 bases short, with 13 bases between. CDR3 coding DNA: TGTGCCAGCAGACAAGGGGGGTGGGAGACCCAGTACTTC. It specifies CASRQGGWETQYF.

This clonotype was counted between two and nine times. The CDR3 spells CASSLWQGVHEQYF. In nucleotides, the CDR3 is TGTGCCAGCAGTTTATGGCAGGGGGTCCACGAGCAGTACTTC. The genes are TRBV28 and TRBJ2-7; 7 bases are a match to TRBD1. CDR3 length equals 14 residues. The ends lost 0 bases at V and 5 bases at J; junction bases unmatched: 4. Germline V gene data show CDR1 as MDHEN and CDR2 as SYDVKM.

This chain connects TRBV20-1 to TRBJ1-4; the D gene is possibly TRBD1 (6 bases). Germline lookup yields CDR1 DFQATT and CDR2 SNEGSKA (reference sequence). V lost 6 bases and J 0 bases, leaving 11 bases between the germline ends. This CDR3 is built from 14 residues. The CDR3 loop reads CSAQGPPTNEKLFF. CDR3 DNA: TGCAGTGCACAGGGCCCTCCAACTAATGAAAAACTGTTTTTT.

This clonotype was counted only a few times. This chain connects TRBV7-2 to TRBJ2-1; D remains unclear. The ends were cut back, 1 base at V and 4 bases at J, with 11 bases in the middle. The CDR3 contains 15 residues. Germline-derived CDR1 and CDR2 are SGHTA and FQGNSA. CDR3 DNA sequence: TGTGCCAGCAGCTTAGATGCGGCCTCATACAATGAGCAGTTCTTC. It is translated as CASSLDAASYNEQFF.

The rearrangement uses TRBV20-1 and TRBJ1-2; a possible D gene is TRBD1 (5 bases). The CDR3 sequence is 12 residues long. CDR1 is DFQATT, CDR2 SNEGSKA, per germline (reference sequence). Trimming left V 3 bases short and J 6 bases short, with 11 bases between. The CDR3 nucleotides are TGCAGTGCTAGTACAGGTCCCCATGGCTACACCTTC. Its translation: CSASTGPHGYTF.

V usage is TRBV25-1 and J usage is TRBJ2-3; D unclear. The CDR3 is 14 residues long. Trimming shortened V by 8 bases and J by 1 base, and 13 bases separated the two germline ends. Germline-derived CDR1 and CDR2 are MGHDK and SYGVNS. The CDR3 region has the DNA TGTGCCAGCCGGGCCGGAGTGGGCACAGATACGCAGTATTTT. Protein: CASRAGVGTDTQYF.

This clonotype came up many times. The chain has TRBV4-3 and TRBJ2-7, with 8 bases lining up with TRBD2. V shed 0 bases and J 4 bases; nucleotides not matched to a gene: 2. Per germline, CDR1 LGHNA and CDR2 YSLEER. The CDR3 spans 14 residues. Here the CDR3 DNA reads TGCGCCAGCAGCCAAGATCCGGGAGGGTACGAGCAGTACTTC. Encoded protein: CASSQDPGGYEQYF.

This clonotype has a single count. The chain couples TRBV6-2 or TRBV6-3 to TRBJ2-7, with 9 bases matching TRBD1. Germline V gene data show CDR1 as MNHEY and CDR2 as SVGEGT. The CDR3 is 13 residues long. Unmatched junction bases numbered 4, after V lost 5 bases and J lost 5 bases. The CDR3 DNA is TGTGCCAGCAGTAACGGACAGGGGAACGAGCAGTACTTC. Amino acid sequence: CASSNGQGNEQYF.

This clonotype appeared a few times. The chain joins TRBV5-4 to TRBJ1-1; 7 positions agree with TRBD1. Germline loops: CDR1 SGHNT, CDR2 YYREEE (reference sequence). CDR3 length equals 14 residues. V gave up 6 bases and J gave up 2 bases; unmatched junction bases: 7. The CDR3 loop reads CASIRDRTNTEAFF. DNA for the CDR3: TGTGCCAGCATACGGGACAGAACTAACACTGAAGCTTTCTTT.

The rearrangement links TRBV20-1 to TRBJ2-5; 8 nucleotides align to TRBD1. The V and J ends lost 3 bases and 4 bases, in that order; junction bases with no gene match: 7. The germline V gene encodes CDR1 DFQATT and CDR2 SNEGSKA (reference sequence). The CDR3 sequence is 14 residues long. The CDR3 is CSARLGQGPETQYF. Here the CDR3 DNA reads TGCAGTGCTAGGCTTGGACAGGGCCCAGAGACCCAGTACTTC.

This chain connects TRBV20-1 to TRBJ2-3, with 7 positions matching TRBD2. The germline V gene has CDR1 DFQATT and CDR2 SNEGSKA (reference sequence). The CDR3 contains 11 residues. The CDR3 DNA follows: TGCAGCGGGGGGTTGGGAGATACGCAGTATTTT. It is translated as CSGGLGDTQYF.

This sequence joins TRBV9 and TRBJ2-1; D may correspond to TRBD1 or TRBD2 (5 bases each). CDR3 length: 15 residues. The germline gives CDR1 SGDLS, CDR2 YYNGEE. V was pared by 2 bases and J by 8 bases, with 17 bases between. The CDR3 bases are TGTGCCAGCAGCGTTTGGCGGGTAGGGACGGATGAGCAGTTCTTC. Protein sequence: CASSVWRVGTDEQFF.